This TCR beta chain comes out of a study of cytomegalovirus exposure and HLA in healthy donors (dated 2017 in TCRdb). Background on the whole study: In an earlier analysis of about 560 of the donors, approximately 260 Gb of sequence data and about 110 million unique TCR beta sequences from roughly 180 million T cells were reported. About 300 gigabases of sequencing data and roughly 81 million unique TCR sequences made up an early release that covered over 550 HLA-typed donors. Among the roughly 400 genotyped donors, about 83% belonged to the genetic ancestry cluster associated with self-reported Caucasian donors. The aim of the study was to test whether cataloging public T cell receptors could identify signatures of past pathogen exposure. The T cell repertoires of 550 to 850 subjects were profiled by immunosequencing and related to cytomegalovirus serostatus. Along with the approximately 670-subject first cohort, a separate validation cohort of 120 different subjects was used. To predict cytomegalovirus infection status, the study combined high-throughput TCR immunosequencing, statistical association of individual TCRs with disease status, and machine learning. A later analysis re-analyzed previously published TCR beta repertoires from roughly 600 donors and added high-resolution HLA genotyping to study TCR occurrence patterns. Rather than using new phenotypic data, the later analysis identified candidate immune exposures from TCR beta sequences and from how often those sequences occurred across donors. An earlier analysis of 587 of the donors used high-throughput TCR beta sequencing to judge whether each TCR beta V gene segment behaved as functional or pseudogenic. Donor age, sex, ethnicity and CMV serostatus were compiled alongside the repertoire data. Genome-wide SNP genotypes for about 60% of the roughly 700 donors were used in a later genetic analysis, which treated that subset as a discovery cohort. Every discovery cohort repertoire had been produced on one sequencing platform. HLA typing covered class I and class II loci at four-digit resolution. Typing coverage varied by locus: roughly 620-630 donors for A, B, C, DRB1 and DQB1; approximately 500 for DQA1; about 590 for DPA1; 400 to 480 for DPB1. Because of strong linkage in the cohort, roughly five DR-DQ haplotypes were treated as single units for association and clustering. Among about 400 genotyped donors of the cohort, an average of roughly 230,000 unique TCR beta nucleotide sequences was sequenced per donor, of which 15% to 20% were non-productive. Study-wide findings and limitations: Because counts were too low, fewer than 20 rarely observed V segments, including chromosome 9 orphons, were excluded from the earlier analysis of around 640 of the donors. A group of highly shared sequence variants was considered likely to be a technical artifact of the sequencing pipeline. HLA typing was unavailable for some donors at each locus, so association tests used only the typed subset. Assigning TCR associations to individual alleles was difficult when HLA alleles, especially DR and DQ, strongly co-occurred. Only TCR beta chains were sequenced in this cohort, and the absence of alpha or paired-chain data limited detectable features. The study listed 170 or so TCR beta chains as associated with cytomegalovirus. It was suggested by the authors that the approach could potentially be generalized to other disease states and immunological phenotypes. A later analysis reported that several top co-occurrence clusters appeared linked to parvovirus B19, influenza, CMV and Epstein-Barr virus. A further reported finding was that TCR beta sequences accurately predicted the HLA-A and HLA-B alleles for most subjects in the first cohort. Most CMV-associated TCR beta chains appeared to be HLA-restricted in a later analysis, and the HLA associations seemed to be driven largely by CMV exposure. A later genetic analysis reported fewer N-insertions in productive TCRs among donors in an Asian-associated ancestry cluster than the roughly 700-donor mean. Cytomegalovirus status was reported to be diagnosed by the classifier with high specificity and sensitivity in both the original and validation cohorts. In an earlier analysis of around 600 of the donors, most TCR beta V segments appeared in productive rearrangements about 87% or about 30% of the time, broadly matching IMGT annotations. Specific HLA alleles were associated with 16,951 TCR beta sequences at a false discovery rate of 0.05 in a later analysis. Linkage disequilibrium might explain the correlated functional status among segregating V segments, but an unknown experimental factor could not be excluded. In vitro tests confirmed that a few of the cytomegalovirus-associated TCR beta chains recognize cytomegalovirus antigens. Most TCR sequences were seen in very few donors, while some public TCRs were found in many individuals. The 87-base-pair reads could not distinguish some IMGT-functional V segments, including TRBV6-2 and TRBV6-3, so those segments were excluded. CMV serostatus was the only immune exposure information available for the cohort. In a later analysis, the rate of TCR association differed among HLA loci, with DRB1 alleles having the most associated TCRs and HLA-C alleles having the fewest. A later genetic analysis associated a missense DCLRE1C variant with V-gene and J-gene trimming of TCR beta chains, and an independent cohort replicated the association. A later analysis found that HLA-associated TCR beta chains were more clonally expanded and had lower generation probabilities than equally common non-associated chains. Sequencing depth was assumed to be roughly uniform across donors in the presence/absence analyses, though that assumption may not hold.

There are 16 amino acids in the CDR3, from cysteine to phenylalanine inclusive. Only the CDR3 region is kept as DNA, spanning 48 bases read in frame from base 1. The V end loses 2 bases and the J end loses 2 bases, and a stretch of 14 bases separates them. The germline V gene encodes CDR1 SGHTA and CDR2 FQGNSA. The cohort consisted of 600 to 700 healthy bone marrow donors. Cohort members were all nominally healthy when sampled, although unrecorded immune exposures were likely present. The donor tested CMV seronegative, placing the donor among the 350 to 400 seronegative members of the cohort. A peripheral blood sample was collected from each donor, and TCR beta sequencing was performed on peripheral blood mononuclear cells. Genomic DNA was extracted from the blood cell samples with the Qiagen DNeasy Blood Extraction Kit. Library creation used the immunoSEQ multiplex PCR assay. For the multiplex PCR, a mixture combining 60 forward primers for TCR Vbeta segments and 13 reverse primers for TCR Jbeta segments was used. A multiplex PCR assay on genomic DNA amplified the CDR3 region of rearranged TCR beta genes. On the Illumina HiSeq System, the amplified TCR beta libraries were sequenced as 87-base-pair reads. The study's own analysis went as follows. A later analysis tallied tens of millions of unique TCR beta chains across the 660 or so repertoires, and approximately 12 million of those chains were shared by two or more donors. A nearest-neighbor algorithm error-corrected the raw reads and collapsed the reads into unique sequences, merging closely related sequences to remove PCR and sequencing errors. To assign V, D and J gene segments, CDR3 sequences were aligned to IMGT reference sequences. For a sequence to be retained, at least a six-nucleotide match to both a V gene segment and a J gene segment was required. A rearrangement counted as productive if the CDR3 had no stop codons and remained in frame with V and J, and every other rearrangement counted as non-productive. Following IMGT convention, CDR3 was defined as the stretch from the second conserved V-encoded cysteine up to the conserved J-encoded phenylalanine. The earlier analysis of 500 to 650 of the donors excluded any sequence lacking an unambiguous match to a single V gene segment. In an earlier analysis of about 590 of the donors, a V segment was called functional when productive rearrangements were above 56.7%, and segregating when the standard deviation between donors exceeded 5%. A statistical classification framework was built for diagnosing cytomegalovirus status from the catalog of TCR beta chain sequences. A later analysis assigned V and J genes by comparing TCR nucleotide sequences with IMGT/GENE-DB human TR gene sequences. Using the TCRdist pipeline, a later analysis assigned CDR3 sequences along with most-parsimonious VDJ recombination scenarios. In a later analysis, every TCR beta chain was defined by the combination of its CDR3 amino acid sequence and its V-gene family, and reads without a unique V-gene family were dropped. A later analysis removed over 500 highly shared, low-generation-probability nucleotide sequences to deal with suspected cross-contamination and a sequencing artifact. In a later analysis, a clonal expansion index for each public chain was calculated from normalized within-repertoire ranks of inferred template counts. A later analysis computed generation probabilities with a VDJ recombination model fitted to out-of-frame rearrangements, and checked the results against IGoR. In a later analysis, TCR-TCR, TCR-HLA and TCR-CMV co-occurrence was scored with hypergeometric tests, and a repertoire-size bias correction was applied to TCR pairs. In a later analysis, false discovery rates were estimated by permuting HLA or CMV assignments 20 times. In a later analysis, co-occurring TCRs were grouped using DBSCAN, and TCRdist sequence similarity was added for clustering within HLA-allele-positive subsets. Co-occurrence clustering excluded repertoires with fewer than 30,000 or more than 120,000 public chains, plus five with anomalous nucleotide sharing. The immuneACCESS repertoire file appears here via TCRdb, limited to in-frame rearrangements. These files lack a portion of the clones; in checked studies, under half of the deficit traces to unresolved V genes, and the cause of the others is not known. That table supplies the V and J calls and clone size; D and trimming were determined from the DNA. The sample data list under 150,000 clones, and 84% of these were observed just once. Clones ranked in the top ten supply roughly 3% of the sample.

Turning to this clone: Which antigen it targets is not known. Per-base qualities were not stored, and no clone one base away is much larger.

The receptor was derived from a middle-aged man in good health and CMV-seronegative. The chain is encoded by TRBV7-2 joined to TRBJ2-3; the D region possibly corresponds to TRBD2 (6 bases align). Sequences were obtained from PBMCs. CDR3 region: CASSLSGGASTDTQYF. The DNA is TGTGCCAGCAGCTTATCCGGCGGGGCCTCCACAGATACGCAGTATTTT.